This is a list of T cell receptor beta chains from one sample in a study of cytomegalovirus exposure and HLA in healthy donors. TCRdb's copy holds only in-frame clones and misses some; the assay was immunoSEQ multiplex PCR. Among 180,000 or so clones listed, 82% were seen once. The specimen was PBMCs. All receptors come from a man between 40 and 49 years old in good health and CMV-seronegative. Each CDR3 is given with its conserved first and last residue. A D gene is named only where the DNA matches it firmly. Size values are once, few and many counts, or a class for expanded clones, and some rows have none.

d_call: TRBD2
cdr3_length: 19
j_call: TRBJ2-1
v_call: TRBV19
clone_size: once
cdr3_aa: CASRSTSGGLPVTYNEQFF
cdr3_nt: TGTGCCAGTAGGTCGACTAGCGGGGGCCTCCCGGTAACCTACAATGAGCAGTTCTTC

d_call: -
cdr3_length: 17
j_call: TRBJ2-3
v_call: TRBV11-2
clone_size: -
cdr3_aa: CASTPPLGVRSTDTQYF
cdr3_nt: TGTGCCAGCACCCCCCCTTTAGGAGTTCGGAGCACAGATACGCAGTATTTT

d_call: -
cdr3_length: 14
j_call: TRBJ1-4
v_call: TRBV28
clone_size: -
cdr3_aa: CATEHTYPNEKLFF
cdr3_nt: TGTGCCACCGAGCATACGTATCCGAATGAAAAACTGTTTTTT

d_call: TRBD1
cdr3_length: 17
j_call: TRBJ1-1
v_call: TRBV7-8
clone_size: -
cdr3_aa: CASSLGEAGGLGTEAFF
cdr3_nt: TGTGCCAGCAGCTTAGGAGAGGCAGGGGGTTTGGGGACTGAAGCTTTCTTT

d_call: -
cdr3_length: 13
j_call: TRBJ2-7
v_call: TRBV7-2
clone_size: -
cdr3_aa: CASSYNRGSEQYF
cdr3_nt: TGTGCCAGCAGCTACAATCGGGGGAGCGAGCAGTACTTC

d_call: TRBD1
cdr3_length: 16
j_call: TRBJ2-7
v_call: TRBV23-1
clone_size: -
cdr3_aa: CASSRANGTGWDEQYF
cdr3_nt: TGCGCCAGCAGTCGCGCGAACGGGACAGGGTGGGACGAGCAGTACTTC

d_call: -
cdr3_length: 16
j_call: TRBJ2-7
v_call: TRBV11-3
clone_size: once
cdr3_aa: CASSLRATGITYEQYF
cdr3_nt: TGTGCCAGCAGCTTACGGGCTACAGGGATAACCTACGAGCAGTACTTC

d_call: TRBD1
cdr3_length: 15
j_call: TRBJ2-2
v_call: TRBV7-2
clone_size: -
cdr3_aa: CATRVGTANTGELFF
cdr3_nt: TGTGCCACCCGAGTCGGGACAGCGAACACCGGGGAGCTGTTTTTT

d_call: TRBD2
cdr3_length: 15
j_call: TRBJ2-1
v_call: TRBV2
clone_size: -
cdr3_aa: CASSEETSGGNRLFF
cdr3_nt: TGTGCCAGCAGTGAAGAGACTAGCGGGGGGAATAGGCTGTTCTTC

d_call: -
cdr3_length: 14
j_call: TRBJ2-2
v_call: TRBV4-3
clone_size: -
cdr3_aa: CASSRPTFTGELFF
cdr3_nt: TGCGCCAGCAGCCGACCGACATTCACCGGGGAGCTGTTTTTT

d_call: TRBD2
cdr3_length: 18
j_call: TRBJ2-1
v_call: TRBV4-1
clone_size: -
cdr3_aa: CASSQEGGTSGGYNEQFF
cdr3_nt: TGCGCCAGCAGCCAAGAGGGGGGGACTAGCGGGGGCTACAATGAGCAGTTCTTC

d_call: TRBD2
cdr3_length: 15
j_call: TRBJ2-7
v_call: TRBV6-6
clone_size: -
cdr3_aa: CASRGTSGGTYEQYF
cdr3_nt: TGTGCCAGCAGAGGGACTAGCGGGGGAACCTACGAGCAGTACTTC

d_call: TRBD1
cdr3_length: 15
j_call: TRBJ2-1
v_call: TRBV4-2
clone_size: -
cdr3_aa: CASSRSGTAYNEQFF
cdr3_nt: TGTGCCAGCAGCCGGTCCGGGACAGCCTACAATGAGCAGTTCTTC

d_call: -
cdr3_length: 13
j_call: TRBJ1-5
v_call: TRBV30
clone_size: -
cdr3_aa: CAWGGGPGQPQHF
cdr3_nt: TGTGCCTGGGGTGGGGGGCCGGGTCAGCCCCAGCATTTT

d_call: -
cdr3_length: 12
j_call: TRBJ1-2
v_call: TRBV29-1
clone_size: -
cdr3_aa: CSVVERNYGYTF
cdr3_nt: TGCAGCGTTGTAGAACGGAACTATGGCTACACCTTC

d_call: TRBD1
cdr3_length: 17
j_call: TRBJ1-1
v_call: TRBV4-3
clone_size: -
cdr3_aa: CASSQVLTGGRGAEAFF
cdr3_nt: TGCGCCAGCAGCCAAGTTTTGACAGGGGGACGGGGCGCTGAAGCTTTCTTT

d_call: -
cdr3_length: 12
j_call: TRBJ2-7
v_call: TRBV14
clone_size: -
cdr3_aa: CASSLIQGQQYF
cdr3_nt: TGTGCCAGCAGCCTAATCCAGGGCCAGCAGTACTTC

d_call: -
cdr3_length: 15
j_call: TRBJ1-6
v_call: TRBV18
clone_size: -
cdr3_aa: CASSPVAGRDSPLHF
cdr3_nt: TGTGCCAGCTCCCCGGTGGCAGGGCGAGATTCACCCCTCCACTTT

d_call: TRBD1
cdr3_length: 13
j_call: TRBJ1-2
v_call: TRBV6-5
clone_size: -
cdr3_aa: CASSFPGGRGYTF
cdr3_nt: TGTGCCAGCAGTTTCCCAGGGGGAAGGGGCTACACCTTC

d_call: -
cdr3_length: 11
j_call: TRBJ2-3
v_call: TRBV28
clone_size: -
cdr3_aa: CASSFQDTQYF
cdr3_nt: TGTGCCAGCAGTTTTCAAGATACGCAGTATTTT

d_call: -
cdr3_length: 14
j_call: TRBJ2-7
v_call: TRBV19
clone_size: -
cdr3_aa: CASSPRGSSYEQYF
cdr3_nt: TGTGCCAGTAGTCCCCGGGGATCTTCCTACGAGCAGTACTTC

d_call: TRBD1
cdr3_length: 13
j_call: TRBJ2-7
v_call: TRBV7-8
clone_size: few
cdr3_aa: CASSSGTASEQYF
cdr3_nt: TGTGCCAGCAGCTCCGGGACAGCATCCGAGCAGTACTTC

d_call: TRBD2
cdr3_length: 14
j_call: TRBJ2-2
v_call: TRBV7-3
clone_size: -
cdr3_aa: CASSVAGAAGELFF
cdr3_nt: TGTGCCAGCAGCGTAGCGGGAGCGGCCGGGGAGCTGTTTTTT

d_call: TRBD2
cdr3_length: 15
j_call: TRBJ2-1
v_call: TRBV15
clone_size: few
cdr3_aa: CATSGAGGGYNEQFF
cdr3_nt: TGTGCCACCAGCGGAGCGGGGGGGGGTTACAATGAGCAGTTCTTC

d_call: TRBD2
cdr3_length: 19
j_call: TRBJ2-6
v_call: TRBV7-3
clone_size: few
cdr3_aa: CASSSIAGGYLSGANVLTF
cdr3_nt: TGTGCCAGCAGCTCGATAGCGGGGGGGTACCTCTCTGGGGCCAACGTCCTGACTTTC

d_call: -
cdr3_length: 13
j_call: TRBJ1-1
v_call: TRBV27
clone_size: -
cdr3_aa: CASSSLQDTEAFF
cdr3_nt: TGTGCCAGCAGTTCCCTCCAGGACACTGAAGCTTTCTTT

d_call: TRBD1
cdr3_length: 13
j_call: TRBJ2-1
v_call: TRBV27
clone_size: -
cdr3_aa: CASRGQLYNEQFF
cdr3_nt: TGTGCCAGCAGGGGACAGTTATACAATGAGCAGTTCTTC

d_call: TRBD1
cdr3_length: 17
j_call: TRBJ2-2
v_call: TRBV4-2
clone_size: few
cdr3_aa: CASSPLPLGQFTGELFF
cdr3_nt: TGTGCCAGCAGCCCCTTACCCTTGGGACAGTTCACCGGGGAGCTGTTTTTT

d_call: -
cdr3_length: 13
j_call: TRBJ1-2
v_call: TRBV2
clone_size: -
cdr3_aa: CASSEVRSGGYTF
cdr3_nt: TGTGCCAGCAGTGAGGTCCGATCCGGTGGCTACACCTTC

d_call: -
cdr3_length: 16
j_call: TRBJ2-7
v_call: TRBV4-1
clone_size: -
cdr3_aa: CASSQAPDGGSYEQYF
cdr3_nt: TGCGCCAGCAGCCAAGCCCCCGATGGAGGCTCCTACGAGCAGTACTTC

d_call: TRBD2
cdr3_length: 17
j_call: TRBJ2-1
v_call: TRBV19
clone_size: -
cdr3_aa: CASRTRSLSGRGNEQFF
cdr3_nt: TGTGCCAGTAGAACAAGGTCCCTAAGCGGGAGAGGGAATGAGCAGTTCTTC

d_call: TRBD1
cdr3_length: 17
j_call: TRBJ1-6
v_call: TRBV7-2
clone_size: -
cdr3_aa: CASSPPDRDTYNSPLHF
cdr3_nt: TGTGCCAGCAGCCCGCCGGACAGGGATACCTATAATTCACCCCTCCACTTT

d_call: TRBD2
cdr3_length: 19
j_call: TRBJ2-1
v_call: TRBV15
clone_size: few
cdr3_aa: CATSRDRTGTSGRYNEQFF
cdr3_nt: TGTGCCACCAGCAGAGATCGAACGGGGACTAGCGGGAGGTACAATGAGCAGTTCTTC

d_call: -
cdr3_length: 13
j_call: TRBJ1-2
v_call: TRBV6-1
clone_size: few
cdr3_aa: CASSERWGRTGTF
cdr3_nt: TGTGCCAGCAGTGAACGTTGGGGCCGCACAGGGACCTTC

d_call: -
cdr3_length: 15
j_call: TRBJ2-7
v_call: TRBV7-9
clone_size: -
cdr3_aa: CASSITDRLTYEQYF
cdr3_nt: TGTGCCAGCAGCATAACCGACAGGCTAACCTACGAGCAGTACTTC

d_call: -
cdr3_length: 14
j_call: TRBJ1-2
v_call: TRBV5-4
clone_size: -
cdr3_aa: CASSPPGGDYGYTF
cdr3_nt: TGTGCCAGCAGCCCCCCCGGGGGGGACTATGGCTACACCTTC

d_call: TRBD1
cdr3_length: 16
j_call: TRBJ2-5
v_call: TRBV5-4
clone_size: -
cdr3_aa: CASSSPGQGRQETQYF
cdr3_nt: TGTGCCAGCAGCTCACCGGGACAGGGTCGCCAAGAGACCCAGTACTTC

d_call: TRBD1
cdr3_length: 15
j_call: TRBJ1-1
v_call: TRBV5-4
clone_size: -
cdr3_aa: CASALPGQGGTEAFF
cdr3_nt: TGTGCCAGCGCTCTTCCGGGACAGGGAGGAACTGAAGCTTTCTTT

d_call: -
cdr3_length: 11
j_call: TRBJ2-5
v_call: TRBV6-1
clone_size: -
cdr3_aa: CASSPLETQYF
cdr3_nt: TGTGCCAGCAGTCCTCTAGAGACCCAGTACTTC

d_call: TRBD2
cdr3_length: 20
j_call: TRBJ2-1
v_call: TRBV28
clone_size: -
cdr3_aa: CASSFFSGELGLAVKGEQFF
cdr3_nt: TGTGCCAGCAGTTTTTTTAGCGGGGAGCTGGGACTAGCGGTGAAGGGTGAGCAGTTCTTC

d_call: TRBD2
cdr3_length: 17
j_call: TRBJ2-3
v_call: TRBV30
clone_size: -
cdr3_aa: CAWSVLLLAGGPDTQYF
cdr3_nt: TGTGCCTGGAGTGTACTCTTACTAGCGGGGGGGCCAGATACGCAGTATTTT

d_call: TRBD1
cdr3_length: 20
j_call: TRBJ1-2
v_call: TRBV4-3
clone_size: once
cdr3_aa: CASSHTSSNRPRTGADGYTF
cdr3_nt: TGCGCCAGCAGCCACACATCCTCCAACCGTCCGCGAACAGGGGCAGACGGCTACACCTTC

d_call: TRBD2
cdr3_length: 16
j_call: TRBJ2-1
v_call: TRBV7-9
clone_size: -
cdr3_aa: CASSFRGGGAGNEQFF
cdr3_nt: TGTGCCAGCAGCTTTCGGGGCGGGGGGGCGGGGAATGAGCAGTTCTTC

d_call: TRBD2
cdr3_length: 15
j_call: TRBJ2-7
v_call: TRBV4-2
clone_size: -
cdr3_aa: CASSTPGTSSSEQYF
cdr3_nt: TGTGCCAGCAGCACGCCCGGGACTAGCTCTTCCGAGCAGTACTTC

d_call: TRBD2
cdr3_length: 15
j_call: TRBJ2-5
v_call: TRBV28
clone_size: -
cdr3_aa: CASSSLAGYQETQYF
cdr3_nt: TGTGCCAGCAGTTCCCTAGCGGGGTACCAAGAGACCCAGTACTTC

d_call: TRBD1
cdr3_length: 15
j_call: TRBJ1-3
v_call: TRBV7-2
clone_size: -
cdr3_aa: CASSSDRGSGNTIYF
cdr3_nt: TGTGCCAGCAGCTCAGACAGGGGGTCTGGAAACACCATATATTTT

d_call: -
cdr3_length: 15
j_call: TRBJ2-7
v_call: TRBV7-3
clone_size: -
cdr3_aa: CASSSSPAGSYEQYF
cdr3_nt: TGTGCCAGCAGCTCTTCCCCTGCAGGTTCCTACGAGCAGTACTTC